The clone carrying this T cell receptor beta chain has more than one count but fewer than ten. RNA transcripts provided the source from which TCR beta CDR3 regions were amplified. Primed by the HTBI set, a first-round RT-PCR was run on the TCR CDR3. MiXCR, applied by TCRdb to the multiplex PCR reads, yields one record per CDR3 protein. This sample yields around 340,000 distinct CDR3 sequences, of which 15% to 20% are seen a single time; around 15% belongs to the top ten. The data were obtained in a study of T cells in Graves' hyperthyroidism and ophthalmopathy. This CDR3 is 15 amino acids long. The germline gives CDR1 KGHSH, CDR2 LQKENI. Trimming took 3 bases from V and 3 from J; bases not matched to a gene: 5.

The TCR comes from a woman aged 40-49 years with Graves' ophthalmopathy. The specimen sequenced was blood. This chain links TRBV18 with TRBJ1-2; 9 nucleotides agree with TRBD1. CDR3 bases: TGTGCCAGCTCACCGGCGAGACAGGGGGACTATGGCTACACCTTC. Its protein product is CASSPARQGDYGYTF.